This T cell receptor beta chain was sequenced in a study of T-cell reconstitution after alpha-beta-depleted transplantation in children listed by TCRdb under 2016. General notes on the study: Using TCR repertoire profiling, the study followed T-cell immune reconstitution in a quantitative way in children after TCRalphabeta/CD19-depleted allogeneic hematopoietic cell transplantation.

This clonotype has a handful of counts. The antigen this receptor binds is unknown. No per-base quality is available; no much larger clone lies one base away. Libraries came from PCR. Sequencing was carried out with an Illumina HiSeq 2500. TCR libraries were prepared with molecular barcoding, using unique molecular identifiers to normalize TCRbeta repertoire quantification. The raw public data were reprocessed by TCRdb itself: fastp quality trimming at Q25, MiXCR clonotype calling, in-frame beta chains only. Rows matching on CDR3 protein sequence are summarized as one entry with the most common DNA and genes. The sample table lists under 250,000 distinct CDR3 sequences, about 24% of them with a count of one. Of the sample, about 5% is held by the ten largest clones. Based on the germline V gene, the CDR1 and CDR2 sequences are MNHNS and SASEGT. Trimming takes 9 bases off V and 4 bases off J; junction bases not matched to a gene: 5. The CDR3 numbers 14 residues from cysteine through phenylalanine. Only the CDR3 DNA is retained, 42 bases long and in frame from the first base.

Interpreted using the paper, the treatment or condition label stands for: allogeneic hematopoietic cell transplantation with graft depleted of TCRalphabeta T cells and CD19 B cells. The children who served as transplant recipients had been given grafts of TCRalphabeta/CD19-depleted allogeneic hematopoietic cells. Summary of the overall study and its limitations: Over subsequent months, a decline in hyperexpanded clone frequencies was noted, and after one year, T-cell counts and TCRbeta diversity were mostly ascribed to newly produced T cells. In some patients, high TCRbeta diversity at day 60 was attributed to recipient T cells and intrathymic progenitors that had survived conditioning. About two months after transplant, the apparently early recovery of alphabetaT-cell counts reportedly depended on just several hundred clones that had expanded rapidly and came from non-depleted graft cells.

The source is a female patient aged 2 to 10 who had a stem cell transplant for congenital amegakaryocytic thrombocytopenia, so the T cells may come from the graft donor. The chain is assembled from TRBV6-1 and TRBJ2-3; 12 bases in the middle match TRBD2. The specimen comprised PBMCs, mostly from graft donor cells, sampled 360 days after TCRalphabeta/CD19-depleted stem cell transplant. The CDR3 corresponds to CASKTSGSPDTQYF. The DNA sequence is as follows: TGTGCCAGTAAGACTAGCGGGAGTCCAGATACGCAGTATTTT.